One and the same sample provided the 2 T cell receptor beta chains below, sequenced in a study of T cell responses to AZD1222 COVID-19 vaccine. The assay was immunoSEQ multiplex PCR, and TCRdb's table has in-frame clones only and misses some. Among around 99,000 clones listed, roughly 90% were seen once. Material: peripheral blood, obtained on day 0 of AZD1222 vaccination. The origin of the receptors is an adult in good health.

The chain links TRBV5-1 to TRBJ2-2; D remains ambiguous. This CDR3 spans 13 amino acids. Trimming took 4 bases from V and 6 from J, leaving 10 bases between them. Per the germline V gene, CDR1 is SGHRS and CDR2 is YFSETQ. The CDR3 DNA sequence: TGCGCCAGCAGCCCTGTTGTGGCCGGGGAGCTGTTTTTT. Its protein product is CASSPVVAGELFF.

This sequence joins TRBV7-9 and TRBJ1-1; D is undetermined. The CDR3 covers 11 residues. Trimming cost V 5 bases and J 9 bases, with 10 bases left between them. Per the germline V gene, CDR1 is SEHNR and CDR2 is FQNEAQ (reference sequence). This CDR3 is CASSLRPQAFF. CDR3 sequence (DNA): TGTGCCAGCAGCCTGCGTCCCCAAGCTTTCTTT.